The next 3 T cell receptor beta chains were all read from a single sample in a study of blood T cell repertoires in COVID-19 (dated by TCRdb to 2020 to 2021). Library preparation was by the immunoSEQ multiplex PCR assay. The source is immuneACCESS, and TCRdb retained only in-frame sequences with V and J called. Part of the clones is not carried over; for the studies checked, unresolved V genes explain less than half of this, and the remainder is unexplained. The sample contains some 52,000 clones, about 90% of them found a single time. The ten biggest clones cover roughly 15% of the sample. Sequencing was carried out using peripheral blood. These receptors were obtained from a human donor with active COVID-19. The donor label of this sample is uncertain.

This clone has a single count. The chain is built from TRBV5-1 and TRBJ2-7, with a possible D match to TRBD1 (5 bases). The germline CDR1 and CDR2 sequences are SGHRS and YFSETQ. V was pared by 1 base and J by 2 bases, with 16 bases between. The CDR3 covers 16 residues. For the CDR3, the DNA is TGCGCCAGCAGCTTGATATTGTCAGGGAATCCCTACGAGCAGTACTTC. It yields the protein CASSLILSGNPYEQYF.

This sequence joins TRBV5-6 and TRBJ1-1; 9 bases align to TRBD1. The CDR3 is made up of 13 amino acids. The V and J ends lost 4 bases and 11 bases, in that order; junction bases with no gene match: 9. Germline V CDR1 and CDR2: SGHDT, YYEEEE. The CDR3 spells CASSPAEDRGAFF. The CDR3 DNA reads as TGTGCCAGCAGCCCCGCCGAGGACAGGGGTGCTTTCTTT.

J is TRBJ2-5 and V is TRBV7-9; 9 positions match TRBD1. V trimming: 5 bases; J trimming: 7 bases; junction bases outside the gene matches: 17. The CDR3 is made up of 17 amino acids. Germline V gene data show CDR1 as SEHNR and CDR2 as FQNEAQ (reference sequence). The CDR3 sequence is CASSPRGRDRVIGTQYF. For the CDR3, the DNA is TGTGCCAGCAGCCCAAGAGGTCGGGACAGGGTTATAGGGACCCAGTACTTC.